This T cell receptor beta chain derives from a study of blood T cells in healthy people across ages. Worth noting for this clonotype: The target antigen is unknown. A much more abundant neighbour one base away suggests this may be a read error.

Study-wide results and caveats: Roughly linearly, TCR beta diversity per million T cells fell as age increased.

A second PCR of roughly 7 to 11 cycles used a sample-barcoded 5' primer and a J-beta primer mix. Every sample produced at least 2.5 million CDR3-containing paired-end reads. TCRdb re-called the 5' RACE reads through MiXCR, storing one row per CDR3 protein. The profile shows 630,000 or so distinct CDR3 sequences, roughly 31% of them singletons. V gave up 0 bases and J gave up 9 bases; unmatched junction bases: 8. CDR3 length: 15 amino acids. CDR1 SGHRS and CDR2 YFSETQ come from the germline V gene. Per sample, a minimum of 7 million PBMCs were isolated. This TCR derives from a woman older than 75 in good health. This chain uses TRBV5-1 with TRBJ2-1; 8 nucleotides match TRBD2. The sequencing input was blood. The CDR3 spells CASSLAAGGKGEQFF. The DNA of the CDR3 is TGCGCCAGCAGCTTGGCGGCGGGGGGAAAGGGTGAGCAGTTCTTC.